This TCR beta chain derives from a study of T cell responses to AZD1222 COVID-19 vaccine. The overall study: The analysis combined second doses at about 4 or about 12 weeks.

Assay: immunoSEQ multiplex PCR; the TCRdb copy retains only in-frame clones and omits some. The sample has 100,000 or so clones, 88% seen once. V lost 5 bases and J lost 4, with 20 bases in between. Germline V gives CDR1 LNHNV, CDR2 YYDKDF (reference sequence). This CDR3 region has 16 residues. In its sample, this clone was seen once. Material: peripheral blood, obtained on day 0 of AZD1222 vaccination. The TCR originated in an adult in good health. J is TRBJ2-5 and V is TRBV15; possible D gene TRBD1, 5 bases. This CDR3 reads CATSDLTGLSRETQYF. The CDR3 DNA reads TGTGCCACCAGCGATCTCACAGGTCTCTCAAGAGAGACCCAGTACTTC.